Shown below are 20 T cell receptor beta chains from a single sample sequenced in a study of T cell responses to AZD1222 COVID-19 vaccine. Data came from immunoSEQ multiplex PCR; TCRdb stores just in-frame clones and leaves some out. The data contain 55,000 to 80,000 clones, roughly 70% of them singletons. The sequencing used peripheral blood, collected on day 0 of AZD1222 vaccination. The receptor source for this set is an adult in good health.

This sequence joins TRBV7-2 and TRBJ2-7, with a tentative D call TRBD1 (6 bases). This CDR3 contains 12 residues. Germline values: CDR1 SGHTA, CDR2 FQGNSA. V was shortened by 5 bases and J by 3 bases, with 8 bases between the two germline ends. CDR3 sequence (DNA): TGTGCCAGCAGCAGGGGGAACTACGAGCAGTACTTC. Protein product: CASSRGNYEQYF.

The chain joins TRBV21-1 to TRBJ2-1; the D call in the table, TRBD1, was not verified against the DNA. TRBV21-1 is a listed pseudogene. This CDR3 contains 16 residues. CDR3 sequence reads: CAGSWEGGKSYNEQFF. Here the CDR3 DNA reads TGTGCCGGAAGTTGGGAAGGGGGCAAATCCTACAATGAGCAGTTCTTC.

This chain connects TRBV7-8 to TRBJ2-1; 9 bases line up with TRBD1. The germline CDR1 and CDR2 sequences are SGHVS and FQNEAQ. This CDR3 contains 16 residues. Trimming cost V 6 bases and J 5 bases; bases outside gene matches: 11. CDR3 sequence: CASRTLWTGVDNEQFF. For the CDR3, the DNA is TGTGCCAGCAGGACCTTATGGACAGGGGTAGACAATGAGCAGTTCTTC.

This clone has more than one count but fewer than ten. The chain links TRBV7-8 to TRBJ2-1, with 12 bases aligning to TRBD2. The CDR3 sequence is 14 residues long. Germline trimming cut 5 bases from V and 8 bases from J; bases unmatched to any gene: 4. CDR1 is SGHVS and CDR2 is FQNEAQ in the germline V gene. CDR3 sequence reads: CASSVRTSGDEQFF. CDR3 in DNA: TGTGCCAGCAGCGTAAGGACTAGCGGGGATGAGCAGTTCTTC.

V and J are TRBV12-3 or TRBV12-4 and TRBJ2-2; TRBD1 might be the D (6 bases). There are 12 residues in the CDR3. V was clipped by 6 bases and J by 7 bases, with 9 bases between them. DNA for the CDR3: TGTGCCAGCAGGTCGACAGGCGGGGAGCTGTTTTTT. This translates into CASRSTGGELFF.

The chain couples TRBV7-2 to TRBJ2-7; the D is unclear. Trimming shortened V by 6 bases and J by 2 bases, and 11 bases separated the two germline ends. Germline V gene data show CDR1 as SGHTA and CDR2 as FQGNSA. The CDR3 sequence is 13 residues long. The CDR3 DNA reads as TGTGCCAGCAGACCCCCGGAGACCTACGAGCAGTACTTC. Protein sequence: CASRPPETYEQYF.

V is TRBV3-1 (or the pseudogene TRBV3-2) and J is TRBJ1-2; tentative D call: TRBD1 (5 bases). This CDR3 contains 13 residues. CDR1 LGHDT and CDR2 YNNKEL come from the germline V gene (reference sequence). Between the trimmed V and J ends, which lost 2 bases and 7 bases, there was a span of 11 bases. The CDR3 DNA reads TGTGCCAGCAGCCAATACCGTGGGGGTGGCTACACCTTC. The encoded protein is CASSQYRGGGYTF.

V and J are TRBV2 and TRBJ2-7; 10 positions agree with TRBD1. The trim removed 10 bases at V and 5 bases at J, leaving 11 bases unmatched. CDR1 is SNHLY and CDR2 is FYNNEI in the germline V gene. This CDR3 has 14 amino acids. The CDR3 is CATLRDRGGHEQYF. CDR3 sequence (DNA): TGTGCCACTCTCCGGGACAGGGGAGGCCACGAGCAGTACTTC.

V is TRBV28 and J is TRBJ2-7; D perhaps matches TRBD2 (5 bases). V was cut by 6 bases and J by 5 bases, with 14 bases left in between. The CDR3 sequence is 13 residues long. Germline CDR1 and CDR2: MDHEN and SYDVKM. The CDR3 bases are TGTGCCAGCAGAAGGACTGCGAACGACGAGCAGTACTTC. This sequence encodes CASRRTANDEQYF. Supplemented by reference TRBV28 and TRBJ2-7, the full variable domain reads DVKVTQSSRYLVKRTGEKVFLECVQDMDHENMFWYRQDPGLGLRLIYFSYDVKMKEKGDIPEGYSVSREKKERFSLILESASTNQTSMYLCASRRTANDEQYFGPGTRLTVT.

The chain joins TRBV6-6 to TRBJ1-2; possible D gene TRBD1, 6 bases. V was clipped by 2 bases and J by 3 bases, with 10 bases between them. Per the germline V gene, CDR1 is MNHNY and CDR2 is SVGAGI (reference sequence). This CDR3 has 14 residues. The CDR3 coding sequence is TGTGCCAGCAGTTACGAGGCAGGGGACTATGGCTACACCTTC. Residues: CASSYEAGDYGYTF.

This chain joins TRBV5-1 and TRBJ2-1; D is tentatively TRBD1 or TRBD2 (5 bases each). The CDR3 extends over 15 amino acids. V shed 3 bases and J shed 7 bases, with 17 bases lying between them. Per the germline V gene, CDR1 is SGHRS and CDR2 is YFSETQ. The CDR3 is CASSSQGDGANEQFF. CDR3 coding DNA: TGCGCCAGCAGCTCCCAGGGAGATGGAGCTAATGAGCAGTTCTTC.

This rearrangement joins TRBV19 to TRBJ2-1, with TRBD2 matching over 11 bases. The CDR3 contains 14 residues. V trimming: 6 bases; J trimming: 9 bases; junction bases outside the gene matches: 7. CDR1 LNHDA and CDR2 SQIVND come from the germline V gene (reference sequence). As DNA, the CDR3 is TGTGCCAGTAGCCGTAGCGGGGGGGCCGCTGAGCAGTTCTTC. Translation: CASSRSGGAAEQFF. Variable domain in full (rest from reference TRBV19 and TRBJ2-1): DGGITQSPKYLFRKEGQNVTLSCEQNLNHDAMYWYRQDPGQGLRLIYYSQIVNDFQKGDIAEGYSVSREKKESFPLTVTSAQKNPTAFYLCASSRSGGAAEQFFGPGTRLTVL.

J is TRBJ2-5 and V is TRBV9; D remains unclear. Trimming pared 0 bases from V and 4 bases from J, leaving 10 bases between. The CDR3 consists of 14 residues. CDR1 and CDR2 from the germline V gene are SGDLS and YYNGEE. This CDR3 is CASSVVSEAETQYF. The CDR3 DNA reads TGTGCCAGCAGCGTAGTGAGCGAGGCAGAGACCCAGTACTTC.

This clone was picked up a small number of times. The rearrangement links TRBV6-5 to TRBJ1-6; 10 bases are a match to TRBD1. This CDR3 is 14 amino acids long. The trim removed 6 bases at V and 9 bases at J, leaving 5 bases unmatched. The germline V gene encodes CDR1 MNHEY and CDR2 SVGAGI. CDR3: CASRYRDRGSPLHF. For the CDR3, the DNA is TGTGCCAGCAGATACCGGGACAGGGGTTCACCCCTCCACTTT.

CDR3 bases: TGTGCCAGCAGACAAGGACAGGGGGCGGTCACTGAAGCTTTCTTT. The encoded protein is CASRQGQGAVTEAFF. The genes are TRBV28 and TRBJ1-1, with 11 bases fitting TRBD1. The CDR3 sequence is 15 residues long. CDR1 is MDHEN, CDR2 SYDVKM, per germline. V gave up 6 bases and J gave up 4 bases; unmatched junction bases: 7.

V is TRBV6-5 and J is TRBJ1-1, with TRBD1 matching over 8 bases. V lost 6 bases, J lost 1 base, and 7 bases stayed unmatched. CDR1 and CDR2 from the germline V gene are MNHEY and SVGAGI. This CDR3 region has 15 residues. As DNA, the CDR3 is TGTGCCAGCAGACGTCCCGGGACAGGGAACACTGAAGCTTTCTTT. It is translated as CASRRPGTGNTEAFF.

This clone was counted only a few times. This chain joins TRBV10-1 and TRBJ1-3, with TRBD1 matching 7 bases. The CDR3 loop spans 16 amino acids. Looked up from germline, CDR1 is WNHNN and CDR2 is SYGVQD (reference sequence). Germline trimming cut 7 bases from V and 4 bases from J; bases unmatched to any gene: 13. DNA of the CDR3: TGCGCCAGCAAGCAAGACGGGACAGCGCCAGGAAACACCATATATTTT. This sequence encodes CASKQDGTAPGNTIYF.

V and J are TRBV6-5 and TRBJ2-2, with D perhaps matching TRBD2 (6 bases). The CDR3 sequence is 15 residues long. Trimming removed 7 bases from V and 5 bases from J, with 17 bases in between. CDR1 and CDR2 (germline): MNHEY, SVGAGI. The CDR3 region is CASTLERAGTGELFF. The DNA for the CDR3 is TGTGCCAGCACCCTGGAGAGGGCGGGGACCGGGGAGCTGTTTTTT.

CDR3 in amino acids: CASSPPDRGETKGYTF. The CDR3, as DNA: TGCGCCAGCAGCCCTCCGGACAGGGGGGAGACGAAGGGCTACACCTTC. V gene TRBV5-1 combines with J gene TRBJ1-2, with 10 bases that match TRBD1. Trimming at V came to 4 bases and at J to 8 bases, leaving 14 bases not matched to a gene. Germline V gene lookup returns CDR1 SGHRS and CDR2 YFSETQ. The CDR3 runs to 16 residues.

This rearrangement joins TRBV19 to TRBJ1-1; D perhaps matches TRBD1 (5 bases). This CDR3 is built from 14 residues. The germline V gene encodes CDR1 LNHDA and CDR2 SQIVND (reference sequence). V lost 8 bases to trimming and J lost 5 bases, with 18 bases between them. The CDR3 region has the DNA TGTGCCAGTCTCCCTCAGGGAAGGCGGACTGAAGCTTTCTTT. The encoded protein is CASLPQGRRTEAFF.